The rows below give T cell receptor beta chains drawn from one sample of a study. Using immunoSEQ multiplex PCR, the repertoire was profiled, and TCRdb retains in-frame clones only, with some absent. The sample has about 50,000 clones; approximately 95% are singletons. The sequenced material came from PBMCs. These receptors originate from a middle-aged man with rheumatoid arthritis. The CDR3 runs from the conserved cysteine through the conserved F or W. D genes are given only for firm matches. The size field is filled for only some rows; it gives once, few, many or a size class.

d_gene | j_gene | abundance | v_gene | CDR3nt | CDR3aa
- | TRBJ2-2 | once | TRBV7-2 | TGTGCCAGCAGCCCCCTAGGGGTTGTTATTTCCACCGGGGAGCTGTTTTTT | CASSPLGVVISTGELFF
- | TRBJ2-1 | - | TRBV2 | TGTGCCAGCGCTCCCCTCGGTGAGCAGTTCTTC | CASAPLGEQFF
TRBD1 | TRBJ1-1 | once | TRBV7-2 | TGTGCCAGCAGCTCCCGGGACAGGGCTAAGACTGAAGCTTTCTTT | CASSSRDRAKTEAFF
TRBD2 | TRBJ2-7 | - | TRBV19 | TGTGCCAGTAGCTTGGGGGGGACCGTCTACGAGCAGTACTTC | CASSLGGTVYEQYF
- | TRBJ1-2 | - | TRBV6-4 | TGTGCCAGCAGTCCAGGCGTAAACTATGGCTACACCTTC | CASSPGVNYGYTF
- | TRBJ2-1 | few | TRBV7-6 | TGTGCCAGCAGTTCAGGCTACAATGAGCAGTTCTTC | CASSSGYNEQFF
TRBD2 | TRBJ2-1 | - | TRBV7-9 | TGTGCCAGCAGCTCTACATTGACTAGCGGGGCCTCCTACAATGAGCAGTTCTTC | CASSSTLTSGASYNEQFF
TRBD1 | TRBJ2-7 | - | TRBV6-5 | TGTGCCAGCAGCCGGGAATGGACAGGCTCCTACGAGCAGTACTTC | CASSREWTGSYEQYF
- | TRBJ1-2 | - | TRBV10-3 | TGTGCCATCACCGACGTAGGGGGCTATGGCTACACCTTC | CAITDVGGYGYTF
TRBD1 | TRBJ1-2 | - | TRBV5-1 | TGCGCCAGCAGCTGGGGGACAGGGGACGGGGCTGGCTACACCTTC | CASSWGTGDGAGYTF
TRBD2 | TRBJ2-1 | - | TRBV7-9 | TGTGCCAGCAGCTCCCCCCGCGGTAGCGGGAGTTCCTACAATGAGCAGTTCTTC | CASSSPRGSGSSYNEQFF
TRBD1 | TRBJ1-1 | - | TRBV14 | TGTGCCAGCAGCCAAGATCAGGTTGGGCGGACAGGGGCGAGGGACACTGAAGCTTTCTTT | CASSQDQVGRTGARDTEAFF
TRBD2 | TRBJ2-2 | - | TRBV24-1 | TGTGCCACCAGTGAGCCCGGACTAGCGGGAGGGTACGCGAACACCGGGGAGCTGTTTTTT | CATSEPGLAGGYANTGELFF
- | TRBJ2-7 | - | TRBV11-2 | TGTGCCAGCAGCTTAGGGGGCGGGACATACTACGAGCAGTACTTC | CASSLGGGTYYEQYF
- | TRBJ1-3 | - | TRBV5-8 | TGTGCCAGCAGCTTGCGGGTTTCCGGAAACACCATATATTTT | CASSLRVSGNTIYF
TRBD2 | TRBJ2-7 | - | TRBV9 | TGTGCCAGCAGTCCTACTGGCGGGGGATCCTACGAGCAGTACTTC | CASSPTGGGSYEQYF
TRBD2 | TRBJ2-5 | - | TRBV6-5 | TGTGCCAGCAGCCGCCGGGGAGGGGCCCAAGAGACCCAGTACTTC | CASSRRGGAQETQYF
TRBD2 | TRBJ2-3 | - | TRBV5-1 | TGCGCCAGCAGCCCCGGACTAGCGGGAGGGACTAGCACAGATACGCAGTATTTT | CASSPGLAGGTSTDTQYF
- | TRBJ1-2 | - | TRBV25-1 | TGTGCCAGCAGTGCCACGACAGGAGGGGATGGCTACACCTTC | CASSATTGGDGYTF
- | TRBJ2-7 | - | TRBV7-9 | TGTGCCAGCAGCTTAGTTAAGGGAAGGTCCTACGAGCAGTACTTC | CASSLVKGRSYEQYF
- | TRBJ1-1 | - | TRBV5-1 | TGCGCCAGCAGCCCCGCGGCCGGAGGGAACACTGAAGCTTTCTTT | CASSPAAGGNTEAFF
TRBD1 | TRBJ2-7 | - | TRBV7-3 | TGTGCCAGCAGCTTATACGACAGGGGGTTCGACGAGCAGTACTTC | CASSLYDRGFDEQYF
TRBD1 | TRBJ2-7 | once | TRBV7-9 | TGTGCCAGCAGCCCGGGGACAGCCTCTGTTTACGAGCAGTACTTC | CASSPGTASVYEQYF
TRBD1 | TRBJ2-7 | - | TRBV29-1 | TGCAGCGTTAACCGACAGGGAGACGAGCAGTACTTC | CSVNRQGDEQYF
- | TRBJ2-3 | - | TRBV7-2 | TGTGCCAGCAGCTTAGTGGCGGGCGGCAGCACAGATACGCAGTATTTT | CASSLVAGGSTDTQYF
- | TRBJ1-5 | - | TRBV19 | TGTGCCAGTACCGGGGGGAGGGGAAACAATCAGCCCCAGCATTTT | CASTGGRGNNQPQHF
- | TRBJ2-7 | - | TRBV9 | TGTGCCAGCAGCGACGGGACACTCTACGAGCAGTACTTC | CASSDGTLYEQYF
- | TRBJ1-5 | - | TRBV30 | TGTGCCTGGAGTTCGGGTAATAGCAATCAGCCCCAGCATTTT | CAWSSGNSNQPQHF
- | TRBJ2-2 | - | TRBV7-2 | TGTGCCAGCAGCTTAAACGGGGTAGCGGTCCCCGGGGAGCTGTTTTTT | CASSLNGVAVPGELFF
- | TRBJ2-6 | - | TRBV15 | TGTGCCACCAGCTCACGCGCGGGACAGTTCTCTGGGGCCAACGTCCTGACTTTC | CATSSRAGQFSGANVLTF
- | TRBJ1-2 | - | TRBV7-9 | TGTGCCAGCAGCCCGGGACAAGAGATCTATGGCTACACCTTC | CASSPGQEIYGYTF